The T cell receptor (beta chain) described here comes from a study of T cell responses to AZD1222 COVID-19 vaccine. Whole-study findings and limits: Seropositivity was recorded at baseline in only a handful of AZD1222 recipients. White British people made up most donors, females outnumbered males, and clonal diversity was possibly underestimated. Spike-specific TCRs gained breadth and depth after people received two AZD1222 doses. Spike as a whole was targeted by vaccine-associated CD4 TCRs, dominant at 160-218 and 743-854.

The V gene's germline CDR1 is SEHNR and CDR2 FQNEAQ (reference sequence). Trimming removed 2 bases from V and 10 bases from J, with 17 bases in between. The CDR3 sequence is 14 residues long. TCRdb keeps only in-frame clones here, not all; method: immunoSEQ multiplex PCR. The table includes approximately 110,000 clones, about 81% detected once. As to this clone: Its antigen remains unknown.

The source of this sequence is an adult in good health. The sequencing here drew on peripheral blood, taken on day 0 of AZD1222 vaccination. The chain links TRBV7-9 to TRBJ1-2, with D maybe TRBD1 (6 bases). The CDR3 DNA sequence: TGTGCCAGCAGCTTAATACAGGGAAGCGTGGACTACACCTTC. Translated: CASSLIQGSVDYTF.